This entry lists 15 T cell receptor beta chains sequenced from one sample in a study of blood T cell repertoires in COVID-19. Sequencing used immunoSEQ multiplex PCR; TCRdb keeps in-frame clones, though not all of them. The table shows 150,000 to 200,000 clones, with about 86% occurring only once. Material for sequencing was peripheral blood. These receptors came from a woman aged 80 or over in a cohort sampled during active or convalescent COVID-19.

A few counts support this clone. CDR3 sequence (DNA): TGTGCCAGCAGTCCACTAGCGGGGTCCGCCTACGAGCAGTACTTC. It specifies CASSPLAGSAYEQYF. The chain links TRBV27 to TRBJ2-7, with 10 bases lining up with TRBD2. Germline values: CDR1 MNHEY, CDR2 SMNVEV (reference sequence). This CDR3 comprises 15 residues. The trim removed 5 bases at V and 2 bases at J, leaving 6 bases unmatched.

The chain has TRBV6-1 and TRBJ1-1, with a tentative D call TRBD1 (5 bases). Trimming pared 2 bases from V and 4 bases from J, leaving 11 bases between. The CDR3 has 14 amino acids. Germline lookup yields CDR1 MNHNS and CDR2 SASEGT. This chain's CDR3 is CASSEQGWGTEAFF. As DNA, the CDR3 is TGTGCCAGCAGTGAACAGGGTTGGGGCACTGAAGCTTTCTTT.

The chain joins TRBV7-9 to TRBJ2-1, with 11 bases lining up with TRBD2. V dropped 5 bases and J dropped 4; count of bases not matched to a gene: 13. This CDR3 has 18 amino acids. The V gene's germline CDR1 is SEHNR and CDR2 FQNEAQ (reference sequence). CDR3 coding DNA: TGTGCCAGCAGCCCCCTAACGGCTAGCGGGGGGCTATACAATGAGCAGTTCTTC. Translating gives CASSPLTASGGLYNEQFF.

V is TRBV7-2 and J is TRBJ2-5; the D gene is possibly TRBD2 (6 bases). The CDR3 length is 15 residues. With 1 base removed from V and 1 base from J, the gap between germline ends came to 10 bases. Germline CDR1 reads SGHTA; CDR2 reads FQGNSA. The CDR3 here is CASSLEAGIQETQYF. The CDR3 DNA follows: TGTGCCAGCAGCTTAGAGGCGGGAATCCAAGAGACCCAGTACTTC.

This clone was seen ten or more times. As DNA, the CDR3 is TGCGCCAGCAGTGCCTCAGCGGGGGCCTCAACCGGGGAGCTGTTTTTT. It codes for CASSASAGASTGELFF. The V call is TRBV10-2, the J call TRBJ2-2, with 8 bases that match TRBD2. Germline-derived CDR1 and CDR2 are WSHSY and SAAADI. This CDR3 has 16 amino acids. Trimming at V came to 4 bases and at J to 5 bases, leaving 9 bases not matched to a gene.

In this sample, this clone turned up a few times. The rearrangement links TRBV19 to TRBJ1-5; D uncertain. CDR3 length equals 17 residues. V shed 1 base and J shed 4 bases, with 17 bases lying between them. Germline CDR1 LNHDA, CDR2 SQIVND (reference sequence). CDR3 residues: CASSIVGRTSGNQPQHF. The CDR3 coding sequence is TGTGCCAGTAGTATAGTAGGCAGAACCTCGGGAAATCAGCCCCAGCATTTT.

The rearrangement links TRBV5-5 to TRBJ1-3; D unclear. Germline values: CDR1 SGHKS, CDR2 YYEKEE (reference sequence). Trimming took 4 bases from V and 2 from J, leaving 22 bases between them. This CDR3 has 18 residues. The CDR3 bases are TGTGCCAGCAGCGTATTACTCAGGAGCGGGAACGCTGGAAACACCATATATTTT. This encodes CASSVLLRSGNAGNTIYF. Filled out from reference TRBV5-5 and TRBJ1-3, the complete variable domain reads DAGVTQSPTHLIKTRGQQVTLRCSPISGHKSVSWYQQVLGQGPQFIFQYYEKEERGRGNFPDRFSARQFPNYSSELNVNALLLGDSALYLCASSVLLRSGNAGNTIYFGEGSWLTVV.

In this sample, this clone turned up once. The V call is TRBV14, the J call TRBJ1-1; D gene ambiguous. This CDR3 has 14 residues. V gave up 0 bases and J gave up 1 base, with 6 bases separating them. From germline, CDR1 is SGHDN and CDR2 FVKESK. The CDR3 spells CASSQDTGNTEAFF. The DNA for the CDR3 is TGTGCCAGCAGCCAAGATACGGGGAACACTGAAGCTTTCTTT.

The chain is built from TRBV30 and TRBJ1-6; TRBD1 matches 10 bases. The CDR3 runs to 18 residues. The V gene end was trimmed by 3 bases and the J gene end by 0 bases; junction bases not matched to a gene: 8. Germline CDR1 and CDR2: GTSNPN and SVGIG (reference sequence). The CDR3: CAWSSLDRGSSYNSPLHF. For the CDR3, the DNA is TGTGCCTGGAGCTCCCTGGACAGGGGGAGCTCCTATAATTCACCCCTCCACTTT.

In DNA form, the CDR3 reads TGTGCCAGCAGAGGGACAGGGGAAAACACCATATATTTT. Translating gives CASRGTGENTIYF. V usage is TRBV2 and J usage is TRBJ1-3; 10 nucleotides agree with TRBD1. Germline CDR1 is SNHLY and CDR2 is FYNNEI. This CDR3 comprises 13 residues. The V and J ends lost 6 bases and 6 bases, in that order; junction bases with no gene match: 2.

The J gene is TRBJ2-3, the V gene TRBV2, with 7 bases matching TRBD1. Germline CDR1 reads SNHLY; CDR2 reads FYNNEI. The CDR3 spans 14 residues. J was trimmed by 4 bases and V by 6 bases; bases with no gene match: 7. The CDR3 bases are TGTGCCAGCAGGGGGACAGTTCGTGCAGATACGCAGTATTTT. Protein sequence: CASRGTVRADTQYF.

This clone showed up just once. The chain couples TRBV5-1 to TRBJ2-3; 14 nucleotides match TRBD2. V shed 5 bases, J shed 6 bases, and the junction held 8 bases outside the gene matches. CDR1 and CDR2 from the germline V gene are SGHRS and YFSETQ. The CDR3 covers 16 residues. The chain's CDR3 is CASRPTSGRAGDTQYF. In DNA form, the CDR3 reads TGCGCCAGCAGACCGACTAGCGGGAGGGCCGGGGATACGCAGTATTTT. Complete variable domain (other parts from reference TRBV5-1 and TRBJ2-3): KAGVTQTPRYLIKTRGQQVTLSCSPISGHRSVSWYQQTPGQGLQFLFEYFSETQRNKGNFPGRFSGRQFSNSRSEMNVSTLELGDSALYLCASRPTSGRAGDTQYFGPGTRLTVL.

The rearrangement links TRBV29-1 to TRBJ2-6; the D is unclear. The germline V gene has CDR1 SQVTM and CDR2 ANQGSEA. The CDR3 loop spans 11 amino acids. V dropped 7 bases and J dropped 5 bases, with 6 bases sitting between them. The CDR3: CSALRANVLTF. CDR3 nucleotides: TGCAGCGCTCTCCGGGCCAACGTCCTGACTTTC.

The count of this clone is one. This chain connects TRBV14 to TRBJ2-1, with D maybe TRBD2 (5 bases). The germline V gene has CDR1 SGHDN and CDR2 FVKESK. With 1 base removed from V and 15 bases from J, the gap between germline ends came to 19 bases. The CDR3 spans 14 residues. The CDR3 loop reads CASSQARTYPILFF. CDR3 nucleotides: TGTGCCAGCAGCCAAGCGAGGACTTACCCTATTCTGTTCTTC.

This clone was seen a handful of times. The J gene is TRBJ2-7, the V gene TRBV6-5; tentatively, D is TRBD2 (6 bases). Trimming cost V 7 bases and J 5 bases, with 12 bases left between them. The CDR3 spans 12 residues. The germline V gene has CDR1 MNHEY and CDR2 SVGAGI. The CDR3 loop is CASTPWGDEQYF. The DNA for the CDR3 is TGTGCCAGCACCCCATGGGGGGACGAGCAGTACTTC.